The TCR beta chain described here comes from a study of blood T cell repertoires in COVID-19. Using immunoSEQ multiplex PCR, the repertoire was profiled, and TCRdb retains in-frame clones only, with some absent. The sample contains a few hundred thousand clones, 80% to 90% of which appear only once. This CDR3 contains 14 residues. In germline, CDR1 is MNHEY, CDR2 SVGAGI. V lost 6 bases and J 1 base, leaving 13 bases between the germline ends. The chain couples TRBV6-5 to TRBJ2-7; tentatively, D is TRBD1 (5 bases). This TCR derives from a woman under 40 who had recovered from COVID-19. Sequencing was performed on PBMCs or T cells enriched from blood (not recorded which). CDR3 in amino acids: CASRPPKGSYEQYF. The CDR3 DNA is TGTGCCAGCAGACCACCTAAGGGGTCCTACGAGCAGTACTTC.